What follows describes a single TCR beta chain. What antigen it recognizes has not been identified. No base quality values were provided; no much bigger clone lies one nucleotide off. This sample stems from a study of shared clonotypes between healthy human individuals (dated by TCRdb to the early 2020s). About the study as a whole: The cohort comprised a couple of women and a few men aged 18 to 49 years. For each donor, CD4 naive and CD4 memory were each given three plates, CD8 naive was given two plates, and CD8 memory was given one plate. The study deeply sequenced blood TCR repertoires of about 5 healthy adults to estimate repertoire size and the extent of clonotype sharing between individuals. To increase sequencing depth and limit assay-specific biases, TCR repertoire library preparation and sequencing were carried out by different laboratories using diverse techniques. Between about 0.8 and 9 billion PBMCs per donor were obtained by leukapheresis.

TCR CDR3 regions were amplified from genomic DNA by multiplex PCR using the deep immunoSEQ assay. For each cell subset, the extracted genomic DNA was distributed evenly across all wells of several immunoSEQ 96-well plates, and each plate served as one replicate. Each replicate PCR for sorted subsets received about 200 ng genomic DNA, equal to about 30,000 T cell genomes. Purified libraries were quantified with a Qubit 3.0 fluorometer, sized on a Bioanalyzer 2100, and re-quantified with the KAPA Library Quantification kit. Every immunoSEQ 96-well plate was sequenced on a dedicated single-read 150-cycle Illumina NextSeq 550 flow cell. The original pipeline was this. The immunoSEQ output contained only junctional sequences without quality scores, so filtering could not match that applied to full-length reads. To assign V/J genes and CDR3, sequences were annotated against IMGT germline references using PyIR, a Python wrapper for IgBLAST v1.9. Any read was removed if the V/J assignment was weak (E-value above 1e-6), the CDR3 was missing, or the read contained stop codons, out-of-frame junctions, or ambiguous translated residues. A V3J clonotype was defined by an identical inferred V gene, J gene, and CDR3 amino acid sequence. To compute the percentage overlap between repertoires, the number of shared unique clonotypes was divided by the size of the smaller repertoire. Repertoire richness was assessed with RTK rarefaction, the Chao1 estimator, and Recon v2.1 estimates of unobserved clonotypes. OLGA was used to compute generation probabilities for all TCRbeta clonotypes that the gDNA method yielded from a handful of donors. TCRdb took this table from immuneACCESS and kept in-frame rearrangements with V and J called. Such tables lack part of the clones; where checked against another copy, unresolved V genes explain under half of the gap, and the rest is unexplained. Clone size and V and J calls were adopted from that table, with D and trimming inferred from the DNA. The sample profile shows 190,000 or so clones; 85% to 95% of them were found once. The top ten clones comprise 0.065% to 0.07% of the sample.

Overall results and qualifications from the work: Because the study included a small number of donors, the genetic and exposure-history diversity represented was limited. Pairwise subsampling indicated that sequencing depth was expected to affect the degree of clonotype sharing among donors. When several donors were compared, the shared fraction of clonotypes was around 5% for naive CD4, 3.5% for naive CD8, roughly 2.3% for memory CD4, and roughly 0.43% for memory CD8. Naive subsets generally had larger estimated clonotype richness than memory subsets. Even with the large sequencing depth, rarefaction of the sorted-subset datasets indicated that sequencing was incomplete. Sampling was restricted to blood, and TCR repertoires in tissue are likely to differ from TCR repertoires in blood. Compared with non-shared clonotypes, the clonotypes found in all four sorted-subset donors had higher generation probabilities.

Donors were healthy HIV-negative adults with no recently reported acute infections or vaccinations. Only Caucasian adults living in Nashville, Tennessee, USA were represented among the donors. CD4+ T cells were enriched through magnetic negative selection, after which naive cells were positively selected on CD45RA and the remaining negative fraction served as the memory subset. After blood collection by leukapheresis, PBMCs were isolated using Ficoll-Histopaque density gradient centrifugation and then cryopreserved in the vapor phase of liquid nitrogen. Purity and quantity of every magnetically sorted T cell population were checked by analytical flow cytometry. Each sorted fraction had its genomic DNA isolated and then quantified by UV absorbance on a Nanodrop 2000c. This sequence was found in a woman aged 25 to 45 in good health. The sequenced sample consisted of naive CD4+ T cells sorted from blood. The label giving this sample's cell subset or site can be read as: CD45RA+ positively selected.

The CDR3 protein: CASSPRAATNSNYGYTF. DNA sequence: TGTGCCAGTAGTCCCAGGGCGGCAACTAACTCTAACTATGGCTACACCTTC. This receptor chain uses TRBV19 and TRBJ1-2; 5 matching bases give a weak D call of TRBD1. V gives up 5 bases and J gives up 0 bases, and the segment between their germline ends measures 19 bases. The CDR3 contains 17 residues, cysteine and phenylalanine counted. Here the CDR3 DNA is all that survives: 51 bases in frame from base 1. CDR1 LNHDA and CDR2 SQIVND were looked up in the germline V gene (reference sequence).